This T cell receptor (beta chain) appears in the sequencing data of a study of blood T cells in healthy people across ages. Findings and limits, study-wide: Naive T cell percentage strongly correlated with TCR beta diversity.

About 10 milliliters was the volume of peripheral blood drawn from each donor. Isolating PBMCs gave at least 6.5 million of these cells per sample. The second PCR ran about 6 to 11 cycles with a sample-barcoded 5' primer and J-beta primers. Researchers report that a template-switch adaptor with 12 random nucleotides tagged each cDNA molecule. Each CDR3 protein gets one entry after TCRdb re-called the 5' RACE reads with MiXCR. The top ten clones hold roughly 14% of a sample with about 670,000 distinct CDR3 sequences, under 65% of them seen once. Per the germline V gene, CDR1 is DFQATT and CDR2 is SNEGSKA (reference sequence). This CDR3 spans 13 amino acids. After removal of 5 bases from V and 3 bases from J, the junction contained 5 bases not matched to a gene. Remarks on this clonotype: Its target is not known.

The source is a woman of 80 years or more in good health. The sample taken for sequencing was blood. V gene TRBV20-1 combines with J gene TRBJ1-2; 8 bases match TRBD1. This chain's CDR3 is CSAQGAGDYGYTF. The CDR3 DNA sequence: TGCAGTGCTCAGGGGGCTGGAGACTATGGCTACACCTTC.